The 5 T cell receptor beta chains below come from one sample, sequenced in a study of post-analysis software for immune sequencing data. No antigens are known for them. Overall study results and limits: Controls had lower frequencies than patients of about 5 TRBV segments, which included TRBV5-6, TRBV5-1 and TRBV20-1.

Unique molecular identifiers tagged the TCR beta cDNA libraries. TCRdb re-analysed the PCR reads in MiXCR, keeping a single row per CDR3 protein. The data contain about 770,000 distinct CDR3 sequences, around 46% of them singletons. The sample was blood. The receptors come from a girl aged 5 to 17 with multiple sclerosis.

The rearrangement joins TRBV12-3 or TRBV12-4 to TRBJ2-3, with D maybe TRBD1 (6 bases). The ends were cut back, 6 bases at V and 5 bases at J, with 12 bases in the middle. This CDR3 comprises 13 residues. The CDR3 sequence: CASRLRGGDTQYF. CDR3 in DNA: TGTGCCAGCAGGCTTCGAGGGGGAGATACGCAGTATTTT.

The chain has TRBV12-3 or TRBV12-4 and TRBJ2-6; 8 bases map to TRBD2. The CDR3 is 18 residues long. The V gene end was trimmed by 4 bases and the J gene end by 0 bases; junction bases not matched to a gene: 8. The CDR3 DNA is TGTGCCAGCAGTTATCCACTAGCGGCTGCCTCTGGGGCCAACGTCCTGACTTTC. Protein sequence: CASSYPLAAASGANVLTF.

The rearrangement links TRBV29-1 to TRBJ2-1, with D possibly being TRBD1 or TRBD2 (7 bases each). Germline assignment: CDR1 SQVTM and CDR2 ANQGSEA. The V end was cut by 5 bases, the J end by 4 bases, with 27 bases between. The CDR3 totals 18 residues. The DNA of the CDR3 is TGCAGCGTTACGGGCAGGGGGTGGCGGGAGCGCGTGTACAATGAGCAGTTCTTC. Amino acid sequence: CSVTGRGWRERVYNEQFF.

This clonotype has a handful of counts. The V gene is TRBV2, the J gene TRBJ1-2, with 7 bases identical to TRBD1. The CDR3 is 13 residues long. Trimming took 6 bases from V and 7 from J; bases not matched to a gene: 8. Per the germline V gene, CDR1 is SNHLY and CDR2 is FYNNEI. CDR3 sequence: CASSAGTVVGYTF. The CDR3 coding sequence is TGTGCCAGCAGCGCCGGGACAGTTGTTGGCTACACCTTC.

The sample holds a few counts of this clonotype. The chain employs TRBV29-1 and TRBJ1-2; no clear D. Trimming took off 4 bases at V and 0 bases at J, with 6 bases between the two ends. Germline CDR1 is SQVTM and CDR2 is ANQGSEA. The CDR3 sequence is 12 residues long. CDR3 region: CSVAPANYGYTF. CDR3 DNA sequence: TGCAGCGTTGCTCCCGCTAACTATGGCTACACCTTC.